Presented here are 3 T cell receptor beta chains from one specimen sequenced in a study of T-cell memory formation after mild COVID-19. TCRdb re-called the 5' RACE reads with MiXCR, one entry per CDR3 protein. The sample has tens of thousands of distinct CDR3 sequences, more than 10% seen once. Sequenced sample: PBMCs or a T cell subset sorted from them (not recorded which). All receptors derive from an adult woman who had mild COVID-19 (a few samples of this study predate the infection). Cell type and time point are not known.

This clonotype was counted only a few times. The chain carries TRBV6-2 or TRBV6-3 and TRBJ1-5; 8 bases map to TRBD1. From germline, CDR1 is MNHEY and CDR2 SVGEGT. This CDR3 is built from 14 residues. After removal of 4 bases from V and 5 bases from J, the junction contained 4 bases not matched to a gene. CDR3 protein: CASSWGQADQPQHF. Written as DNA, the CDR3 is TGTGCCAGCAGTTGGGGACAGGCTGATCAGCCCCAGCATTTT.

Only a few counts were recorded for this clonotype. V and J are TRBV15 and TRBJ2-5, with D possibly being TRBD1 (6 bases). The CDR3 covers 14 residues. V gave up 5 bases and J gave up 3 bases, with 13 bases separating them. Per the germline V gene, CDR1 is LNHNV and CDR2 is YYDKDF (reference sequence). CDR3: CATSAGQNEETQYF. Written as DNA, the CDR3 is TGTGCCACCAGCGCCGGACAGAATGAAGAGACCCAGTACTTC.

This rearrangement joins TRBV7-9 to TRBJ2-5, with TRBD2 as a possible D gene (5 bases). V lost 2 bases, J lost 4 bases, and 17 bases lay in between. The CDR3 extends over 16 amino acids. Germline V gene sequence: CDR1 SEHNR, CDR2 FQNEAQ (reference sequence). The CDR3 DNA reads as TGTGCCAGCAGCTTATCGTCCGGATGGAGGAGAGAGACCCAGTACTTC. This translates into CASSLSSGWRRETQYF.